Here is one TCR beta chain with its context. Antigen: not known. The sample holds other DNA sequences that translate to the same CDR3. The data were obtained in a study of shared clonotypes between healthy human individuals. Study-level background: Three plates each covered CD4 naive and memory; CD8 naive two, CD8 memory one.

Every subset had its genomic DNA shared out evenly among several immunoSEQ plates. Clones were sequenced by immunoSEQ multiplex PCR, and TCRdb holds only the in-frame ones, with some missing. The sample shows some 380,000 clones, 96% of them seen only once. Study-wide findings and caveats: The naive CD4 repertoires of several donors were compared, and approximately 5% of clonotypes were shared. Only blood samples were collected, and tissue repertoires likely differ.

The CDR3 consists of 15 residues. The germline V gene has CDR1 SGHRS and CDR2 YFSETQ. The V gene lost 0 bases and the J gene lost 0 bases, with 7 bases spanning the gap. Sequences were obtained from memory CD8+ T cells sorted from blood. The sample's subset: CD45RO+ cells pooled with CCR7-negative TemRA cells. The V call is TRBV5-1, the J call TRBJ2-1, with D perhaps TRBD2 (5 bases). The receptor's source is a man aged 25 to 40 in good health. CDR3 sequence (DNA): TGCGCCAGCAGCTTGGAAGGGAGCTCCTACAATGAGCAGTTCTTC. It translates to CASSLEGSSYNEQFF.